The clone carrying this TCR beta chain has a count of ten or more. Antigen: not known. Trimming pared 1 base from V and 4 bases from J, leaving 3 bases between. The V gene's germline CDR1 is LGHDT and CDR2 YNNKEL (reference sequence). This CDR3 is 12 amino acids long. The sample comes from a study of T-cell memory formation after mild COVID-19. Whole-study context: Most TCR clusters belonged to a single donor. Study findings and constraints: There were some responding clones in pre-infection memory, which suggested that cross-reactive memory had joined. Among CD4+ contracting clones, most were CM and EM, and CD8+ ones EMRA.

TCRdb independently ran MiXCR on the 5' RACE reads; one entry per CDR3 protein. The table records about 40,000 distinct CDR3 sequences, over 5% of them present only once. This receptor was identified in an adult who had mild COVID-19 (a few samples of this study predate the infection). Cell type and time point are not known. The sample consisted of PBMCs or a T cell subset sorted from them (not recorded which). The rearrangement joins TRBV3-1 to TRBJ2-3; D not resolved. The CDR3 is CASSQVADTQYF. CDR3 coding DNA: TGTGCCAGCAGCCAAGTCGCAGATACGCAGTATTTT.